This T cell receptor (beta chain) was observed in a study of shared clonotypes between healthy human individuals. Study-level background: Ranging from 18 to 49 in age, donors were a couple of women and three men. Each donor's CD4 naive and CD4 memory cells filled three plates apiece, CD8 naive two, and CD8 memory one. Study-wide results and caveats: Naive CD4 clonotype sharing across a few donors was about 5.3%.

The data were produced by immunoSEQ multiplex PCR, yet TCRdb's version contains in-frame clones alone and is incomplete. The sample lists about 2 million clones; approximately 94% were seen once. A remark on this clone: Antigen unknown.

Terminally differentiated effector memory CD45RA+ cells were excluded from the naive CD8 cells, which were CD45RO-negative and positively selected for CCR7. This receptor was identified in a man aged 18 to 30 in good health. Sequencing was performed on naive CD8+ T cells sorted from blood.

The CDR3 DNA sequence: TGCGCCAGCAGCCGGGTTTGGGGGACAGGGGAGACCCAGTACTTC. It codes for CASSRVWGTGETQYF. The V gene is TRBV4-3, the J gene TRBJ2-5; TRBD1 matches at 9 bases. V lost 4 bases, J lost 5 bases, and 8 bases stayed unmatched. The germline gives CDR1 LGHNA, CDR2 YSLEER. The CDR3 contains 15 residues.